The 10 T cell receptor beta chains below were found in one sample sequenced in a study of T cell repertoires in cytomegalovirus infection (dated by TCRdb to about 2019). The sequencer listed for this sample is Illumina HiSeq 1500. Using fastp trimming at Q25 and MiXCR clonotype assembly, TCRdb reanalyzed the public sequencing data and kept in-frame beta chains. Rows matching on CDR3 protein sequence are summarized as one entry with the most common DNA and genes. Across this sample there are 200,000 to 300,000 distinct CDR3 sequences, with about an eighth seen only once. The ten largest clones capture around 8.1% of the sample. Sequences were obtained from PBMCs. These receptors were taken from a human donor in good health (CMV status not recorded). Some clones in this sample may be carry-over from other donors' samples.

This clonotype was observed a few times. This chain joins TRBV11-1 and TRBJ2-7; 11 bases line up with TRBD1. The CDR3 length is 16 residues. J was trimmed by 3 bases and V by 4 bases; bases with no gene match: 8. Germline V gene lookup returns CDR1 SGHAT and CDR2 FQDESV (reference sequence). For the CDR3, the DNA is TGTGCCAGCAGCTACGTGGGACAGGGGGTCGGCTACGAGCAGTACTTC. Protein product: CASSYVGQGVGYEQYF.

Ten or more counts support this clonotype. The V call is TRBV7-2, the J call TRBJ2-1, with D possibly being TRBD1 or TRBD2 (5 bases each). Between the trimmed V and J ends, which lost 5 bases and 6 bases, there was a span of 17 bases. The CDR3 has 15 residues. Germline CDR1 is SGHTA and CDR2 is FQGNSA. Here the CDR3 reads CASSLTRGEVNEQFF. The CDR3 DNA reads as TGTGCCAGCAGCCTAACGAGGGGAGAGGTCAATGAGCAGTTCTTC.

This rearrangement joins TRBV29-1 to TRBJ2-2; D assignment may be TRBD1 or TRBD2 (5 bases each). Germline V CDR1 and CDR2: SQVTM, ANQGSEA. Trimming took 7 bases from V and 5 from J, leaving 14 bases between them. The CDR3 runs 13 residues. The CDR3 spells CSGGPRSTGELFF. The CDR3 DNA follows: TGCAGCGGGGGACCACGCTCTACCGGGGAGCTGTTTTTT.

The chain combines TRBV28 with TRBJ2-4; tentative D call: TRBD1 (6 bases). V lost 3 bases and J 8 bases, leaving 14 bases between the germline ends. Germline V gene data show CDR1 as MDHEN and CDR2 as SYDVKM. The CDR3 spans 14 residues. In DNA form, the CDR3 reads TGTGCCAGCAGTTTCATCTCCGGGACACACATTCAGTACTTC. Protein: CASSFISGTHIQYF.

This clonotype showed up many times. The chain recombines TRBV12-5 with TRBJ2-6; D unclear. V was trimmed by 1 base and J by 0 bases, leaving 7 bases between them. Per the germline V gene, CDR1 is LGHNT and CDR2 is FRNRAP. The CDR3 consists of 16 residues. The CDR3 sequence: CASGLEKTSGANVLTF. For the CDR3, the DNA is TGTGCTAGTGGTTTGGAGAAGACCTCTGGGGCCAACGTCCTGACTTTC.

This clonotype has a count of ten or more. The rearrangement uses TRBV7-2 and TRBJ2-1, with D tentatively TRBD2 (6 bases). Germline-derived CDR1 and CDR2 are SGHTA and FQGNSA. There are 16 residues in the CDR3. V lost 7 bases, J lost 3 bases, and 19 bases lay in between. Here the CDR3 DNA reads TGTGCCAGCACCGCCCCGGGCGGGGCCGGCTACAATGAGCAGTTCTTC. This gives the protein CASTAPGGAGYNEQFF.

This clonotype was detected only a few times. The CDR3 region is CASSLTGADTQYF. DNA for the CDR3: TGTGCCAGCAGCTTGACCGGGGCAGATACGCAGTATTTT. The genes are TRBV7-9 and TRBJ2-3; possible D gene TRBD2, 5 bases. The CDR3 length is 13 residues. The germline gives CDR1 SEHNR, CDR2 FQNEAQ (reference sequence). Trimming shortened V by 3 bases and J by 4 bases, and 8 bases separated the two germline ends. The full variable domain, completed using reference TRBV7-9 and TRBJ2-3, is DTGVSQNPRHKITKRGQNVTFRCDPISEHNRLYWYRQTLGQGPEFLTYFQNEAQLEKSRLLSDRFSAERPKGSFSTLEIQRTEQGDSAMYLCASSLTGADTQYFGPGTRLTVL.

This clonotype came up many times. The genes are TRBV15 and TRBJ1-4; 7 bases agree with TRBD1. The trim removed 5 bases at V and 12 bases at J, leaving 6 bases unmatched. Germline CDR1 and CDR2: LNHNV and YYDKDF (reference sequence). CDR3 length: 12 amino acids. CDR3 amino acids: CATSWPGQQLFF. The CDR3, as DNA: TGTGCCACCAGCTGGCCGGGACAGCAACTGTTTTTT.

This clonotype showed up just a few times. The V call is TRBV7-9, the J call TRBJ2-2, with 8 nucleotides matching TRBD1. CDR1 is SEHNR, CDR2 FQNEAQ, per germline (reference sequence). V lost 4 bases to trimming and J lost 5 bases; unmatched junction nucleotides: 6. The CDR3 runs to 15 residues. The CDR3 DNA is TGTGCCAGCAGCTACCGGGACAGGCGTACCGGGGAGCTGTTTTTT. Its translation: CASSYRDRRTGELFF.

This clonotype has at least ten counts. The rearrangement uses TRBV7-2 and TRBJ1-2; D unclear. Germline V gene sequence: CDR1 SGHTA, CDR2 FQGNSA. The CDR3 spans 14 residues. Trimming pared 2 bases from V and 0 bases from J, leaving 7 bases between. The CDR3 protein is CASSLRETNYGYTF. CDR3 DNA: TGTGCCAGCAGCTTAAGGGAGACTAACTATGGCTACACCTTC.